The TCR beta chain under discussion was sequenced for a study of response to subunit inactivated influenza vaccine. Broader study findings: Each seasonal flu vaccination may recruit only limited new T cells, authors suggested.

CDR1 SNHLY and CDR2 FYNNEI come from the germline V gene. This CDR3 has 14 residues. Notes on this clonotype: Its antigen is not known. A read error may produce the germline difference seen at one junction end.

TCRdb re-derived calls from the RT-PCR reads in MiXCR, one entry per CDR3 protein. The sample holds about 160,000 distinct CDR3 sequences, approximately 11% seen once. V usage is TRBV2 and J usage is TRBJ2-3, with D uncertain. This receptor was obtained from a man aged 50 or older who received an inactivated influenza vaccine. The source material was non-naive T cells sorted from PBMCs, sampled more than 35 days after vaccination. CDR3 DNA sequence: TGTGCCAGCAGGGGAAGATGGAGCACAGCTACGCAGTATTTT. It specifies CASRGRWSTATQYF.